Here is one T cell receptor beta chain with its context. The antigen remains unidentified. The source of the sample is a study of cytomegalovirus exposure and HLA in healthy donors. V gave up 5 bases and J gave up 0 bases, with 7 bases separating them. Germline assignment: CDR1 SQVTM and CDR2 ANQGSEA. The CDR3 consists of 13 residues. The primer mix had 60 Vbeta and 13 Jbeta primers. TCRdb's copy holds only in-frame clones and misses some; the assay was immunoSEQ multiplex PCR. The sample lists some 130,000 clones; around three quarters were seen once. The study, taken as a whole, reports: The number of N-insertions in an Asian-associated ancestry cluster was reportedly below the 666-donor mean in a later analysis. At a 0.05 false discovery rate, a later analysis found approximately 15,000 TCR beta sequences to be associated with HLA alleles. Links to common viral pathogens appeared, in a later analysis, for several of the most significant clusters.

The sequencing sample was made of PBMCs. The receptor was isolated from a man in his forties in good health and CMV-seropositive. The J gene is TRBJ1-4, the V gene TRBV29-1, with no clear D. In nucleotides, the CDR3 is TGCAGCGTTATAGCCGCAACTAATGAAAAACTGTTTTTT. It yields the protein CSVIAATNEKLFF.